The entry below describes one T cell receptor (beta chain). This sample is part of a study of post-analysis software for immune sequencing data. Prepared libraries of TCR beta cDNA carried unique molecular identifiers. Each CDR3 protein is one row after TCRdb ran MiXCR on the PCR reads. The repertoire holds approximately 570,000 distinct CDR3 sequences, 40% to 50% seen once, with about 1.8% in the top ten. The TCR sequence derives from a girl aged 5-17 years with multiple sclerosis. Sequencing was carried out using blood.

The DNA for the CDR3 is TGTGCCAGCAGCGTAGCTGCAGGGGGCTACGAGCAGTACTTC. Translation: CASSVAAGGYEQYF. J is TRBJ2-7 and V is TRBV9; the match to TRBD1 covers 7 bases. The V segment lost 0 bases and the J segment 3 bases; nucleotides outside the gene matches: 3. Germline CDR1 and CDR2: SGDLS and YYNGEE. CDR3 length: 14 residues.